Shown below are 3 T cell receptor beta chains from a single sample sequenced in a study of CD8+ T cells in alopecia areata. RNA extraction and reverse transcription yielded cDNA as sequencing template. Using immunoSEQ multiplex PCR, the repertoire was profiled, and TCRdb retains in-frame clones only, with some absent. The sample holds approximately 150,000 clones, around 47% seen once. The sample taken for sequencing was CD4+ T cells sorted from blood. The receptors shown here come from a human donor with alopecia areata.

CDR3 amino acids: CASSPTGGGYNEQFF. The DNA of the CDR3 is TGCGCCAGCAGCCCGACAGGGGGCGGATACAATGAGCAGTTCTTC. The J gene is TRBJ2-1, the V gene TRBV5-1; 10 bases are a match to TRBD1. Germline CDR1 reads SGHRS; CDR2 reads YFSETQ. CDR3 length: 15 residues. The V gene end was trimmed by 4 bases and the J gene end by 4 bases; junction bases not matched to a gene: 5.

The CDR3 loop is CASSLFRGSHRAGYTF. The CDR3 bases are TGTGCCAGCAGTTTATTCCGCGGATCCCACCGAGCGGGCTACACCTTC. This sequence joins TRBV27 and TRBJ1-2; D remains unclear. The V end was cut by 1 base, the J end by 8 bases, with 20 bases between. The length of the CDR3 is 16 residues. Germline V lookup: CDR1 MNHEY, CDR2 SMNVEV (reference sequence).

In its sample, this clone was seen a few times. The J gene is TRBJ2-2, the V gene TRBV4-1; D call uncertain. Between the trimmed V and J ends, which lost 4 bases and 3 bases, there was a span of 6 bases. The CDR3 runs 13 residues. Germline assignment: CDR1 MGHRA and CDR2 YSYEKL. The CDR3 here is CASSRSHTGELFF. CDR3 nucleotide sequence: TGCGCCAGCAGCCGAAGTCACACCGGGGAGCTGTTTTTT.